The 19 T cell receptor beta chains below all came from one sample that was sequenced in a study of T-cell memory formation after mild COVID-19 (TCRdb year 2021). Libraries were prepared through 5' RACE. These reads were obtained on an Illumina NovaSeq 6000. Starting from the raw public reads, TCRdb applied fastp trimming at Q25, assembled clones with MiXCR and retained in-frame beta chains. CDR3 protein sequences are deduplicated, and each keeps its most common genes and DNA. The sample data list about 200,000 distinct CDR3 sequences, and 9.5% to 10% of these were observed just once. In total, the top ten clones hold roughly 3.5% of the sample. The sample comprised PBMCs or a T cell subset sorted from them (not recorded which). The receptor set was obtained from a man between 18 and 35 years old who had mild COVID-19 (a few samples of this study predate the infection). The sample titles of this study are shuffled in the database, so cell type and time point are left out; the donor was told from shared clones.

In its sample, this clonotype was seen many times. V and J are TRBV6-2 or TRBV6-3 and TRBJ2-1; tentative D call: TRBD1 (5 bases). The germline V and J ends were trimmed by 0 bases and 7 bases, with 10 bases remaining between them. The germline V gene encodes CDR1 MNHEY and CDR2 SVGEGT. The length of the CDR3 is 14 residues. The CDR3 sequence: CASSYSVTVNEQFF. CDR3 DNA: TGTGCCAGCAGTTACTCGGTGACAGTTAATGAGCAGTTCTTC.

DNA for the CDR3: TGTGCCAGCAGCGCTGACCAGCGGCCAGAGACCCAGTACTTC. Protein: CASSADQRPETQYF. V is TRBV9 and J is TRBJ2-5; possible D gene TRBD2, 5 bases. Per the germline V gene, CDR1 is SGDLS and CDR2 is YYNGEE. Trimming removed 3 bases at V and 4 bases at J, with 13 bases between. This CDR3 spans 14 amino acids.

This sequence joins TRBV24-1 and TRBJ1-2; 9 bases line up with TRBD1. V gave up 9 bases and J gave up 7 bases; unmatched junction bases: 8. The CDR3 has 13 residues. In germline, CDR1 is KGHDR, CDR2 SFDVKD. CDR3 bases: TGTGCCACCTCAAGGGACAGGGAAATTGGCTACACCTTC. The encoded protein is CATSRDREIGYTF.

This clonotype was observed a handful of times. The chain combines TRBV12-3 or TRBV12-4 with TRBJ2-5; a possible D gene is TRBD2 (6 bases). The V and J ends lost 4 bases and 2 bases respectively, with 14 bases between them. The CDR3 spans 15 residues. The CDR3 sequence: CASSSMGAGQETQYF. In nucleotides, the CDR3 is TGTGCCAGCAGTTCGATGGGCGCGGGGCAAGAGACCCAGTACTTC.

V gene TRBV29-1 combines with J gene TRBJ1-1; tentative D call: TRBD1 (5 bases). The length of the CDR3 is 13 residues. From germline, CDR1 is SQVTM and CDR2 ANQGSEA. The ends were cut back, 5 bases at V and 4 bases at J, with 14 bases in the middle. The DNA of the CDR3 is TGCAGCGTTTGGTGGGGCGGGGGCACTGAAGCTTTCTTT. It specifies CSVWWGGGTEAFF.

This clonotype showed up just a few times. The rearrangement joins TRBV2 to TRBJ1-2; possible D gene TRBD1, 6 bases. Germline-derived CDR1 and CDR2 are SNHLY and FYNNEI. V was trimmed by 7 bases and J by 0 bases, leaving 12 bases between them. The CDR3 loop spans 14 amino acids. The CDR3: CASKDSPSNYGYTF. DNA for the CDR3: TGTGCCAGCAAGGACAGCCCGTCTAACTATGGCTACACCTTC.

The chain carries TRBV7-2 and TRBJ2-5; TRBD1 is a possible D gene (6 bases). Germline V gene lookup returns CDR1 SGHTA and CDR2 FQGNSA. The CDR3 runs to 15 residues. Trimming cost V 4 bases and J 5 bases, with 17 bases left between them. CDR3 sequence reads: CASSWGQFRLETQYF. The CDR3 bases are TGTGCCAGCAGCTGGGGACAATTCCGTCTCGAGACCCAGTACTTC. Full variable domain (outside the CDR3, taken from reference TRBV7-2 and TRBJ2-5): GAGVSQSPSNKVTEKGKDVELRCDPISGHTALYWYRQSLGQGLEFLIYFQGNSAPDKSGLPSDRFSAERTGGSVSTLTIQRTQQEDSAVYLCASSWGQFRLETQYFGPGTRLLVL.

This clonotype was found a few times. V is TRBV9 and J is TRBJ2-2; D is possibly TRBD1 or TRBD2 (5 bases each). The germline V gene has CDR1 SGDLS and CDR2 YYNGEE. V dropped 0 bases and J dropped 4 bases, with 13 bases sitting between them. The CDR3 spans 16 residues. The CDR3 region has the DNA TGTGCCAGCAGCGTAGGGGGGAACCTGCTCACCGGGGAGCTGTTTTTT. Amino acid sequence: CASSVGGNLLTGELFF.

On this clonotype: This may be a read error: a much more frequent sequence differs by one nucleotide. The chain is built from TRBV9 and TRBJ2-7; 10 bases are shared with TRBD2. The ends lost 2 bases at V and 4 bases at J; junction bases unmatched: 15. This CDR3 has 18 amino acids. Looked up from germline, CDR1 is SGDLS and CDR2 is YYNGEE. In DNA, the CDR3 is TGTGCCAGCAGCGTGGGACTAGGGACTAGCGTGGACCTGTACGAGCAGTACTTC. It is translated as CASSVGLGTSVDLYEQYF.

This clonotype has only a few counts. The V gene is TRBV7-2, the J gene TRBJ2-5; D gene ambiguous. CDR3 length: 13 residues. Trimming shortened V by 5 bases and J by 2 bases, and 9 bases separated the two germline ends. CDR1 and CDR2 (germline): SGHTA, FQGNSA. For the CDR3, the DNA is TGTGCCAGCAGCGTGACTCGACAAGAGACCCAGTACTTC. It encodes CASSVTRQETQYF.

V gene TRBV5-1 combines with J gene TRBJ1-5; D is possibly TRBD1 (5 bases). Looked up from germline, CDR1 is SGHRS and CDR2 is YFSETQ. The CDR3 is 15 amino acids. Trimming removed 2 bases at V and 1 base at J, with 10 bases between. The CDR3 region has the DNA TGCGCCAGCAGCTTTACAGGCTCGAGCAATCAGCCCCAGCATTTT. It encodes CASSFTGSSNQPQHF.

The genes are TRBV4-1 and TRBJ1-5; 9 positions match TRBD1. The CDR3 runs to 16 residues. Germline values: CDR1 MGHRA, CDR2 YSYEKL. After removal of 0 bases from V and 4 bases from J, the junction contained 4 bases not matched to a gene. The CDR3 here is CASSQDWGQGNQPQHF. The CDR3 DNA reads TGCGCCAGCAGCCAAGATTGGGGACAGGGTAATCAGCCCCAGCATTTT.

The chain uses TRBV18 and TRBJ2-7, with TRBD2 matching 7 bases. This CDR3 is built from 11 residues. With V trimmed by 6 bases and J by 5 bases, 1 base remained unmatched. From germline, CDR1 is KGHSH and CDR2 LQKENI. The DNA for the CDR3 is TGTGCCAGCTCCCGGGAGGACGAGCAGTACTTC. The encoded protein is CASSREDEQYF. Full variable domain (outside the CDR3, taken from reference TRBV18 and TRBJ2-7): NAGVMQNPRHLVRRRGQEARLRCSPMKGHSHVYWYRQLPEEGLKFMVYLQKENIIDESGMPKERFSAEFPKEGPSILRIQQVVRGDSAAYFCASSREDEQYFGPGTRLTVT.

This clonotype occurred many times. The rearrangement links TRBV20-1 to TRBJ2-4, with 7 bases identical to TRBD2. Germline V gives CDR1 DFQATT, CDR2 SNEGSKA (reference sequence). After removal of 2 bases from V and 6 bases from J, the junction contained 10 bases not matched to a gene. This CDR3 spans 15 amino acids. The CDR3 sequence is CSARNPRGEGNIQYF. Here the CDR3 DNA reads TGCAGTGCTAGAAACCCACGAGGGGAGGGAAACATTCAGTACTTC.

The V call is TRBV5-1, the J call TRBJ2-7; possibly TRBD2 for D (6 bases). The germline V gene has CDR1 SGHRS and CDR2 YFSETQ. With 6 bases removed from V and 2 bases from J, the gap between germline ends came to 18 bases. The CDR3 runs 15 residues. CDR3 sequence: CASTPTPGVTYEQYF. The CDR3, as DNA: TGCGCCAGCACCCCAACCCCGGGGGTTACCTACGAGCAGTACTTC.

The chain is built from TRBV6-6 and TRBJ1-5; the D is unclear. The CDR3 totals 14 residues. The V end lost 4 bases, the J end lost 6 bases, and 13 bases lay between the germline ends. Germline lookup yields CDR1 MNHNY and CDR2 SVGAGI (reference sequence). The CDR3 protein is CASSSPLQGQPQHF. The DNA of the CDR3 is TGTGCCAGCAGTTCCCCCCTACAAGGTCAGCCCCAGCATTTT.

CDR3 residues: CASSLTRVSGTDTQYF. Written as DNA, the CDR3 is TGTGCCAGCAGCCTGACGCGGGTGAGTGGCACAGATACGCAGTATTTT. The chain combines TRBV7-2 with TRBJ2-3; D is possibly TRBD2 (5 bases). The CDR3 spans 16 residues. Trimming cost V 5 bases and J 1 base, with 16 bases left between them. CDR1 and CDR2 (germline): SGHTA, FQGNSA.

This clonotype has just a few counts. The CDR3 DNA reads TGTGCCAGCAGGGGGACAGGGTCGGACTATGGCTACACCTTC. The encoded protein is CASRGTGSDYGYTF. The rearrangement links TRBV12-3 or TRBV12-4 to TRBJ1-2, with 9 bases identical to TRBD1. The trim removed 6 bases at V and 3 bases at J, leaving 5 bases unmatched. This CDR3 spans 14 amino acids.

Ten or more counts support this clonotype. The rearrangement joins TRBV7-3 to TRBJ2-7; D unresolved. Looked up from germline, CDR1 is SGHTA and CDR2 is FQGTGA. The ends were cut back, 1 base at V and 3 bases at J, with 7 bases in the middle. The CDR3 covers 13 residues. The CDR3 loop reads CASSLNWNYEQYF. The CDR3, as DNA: TGTGCCAGCAGCTTAAATTGGAACTACGAGCAGTACTTC.